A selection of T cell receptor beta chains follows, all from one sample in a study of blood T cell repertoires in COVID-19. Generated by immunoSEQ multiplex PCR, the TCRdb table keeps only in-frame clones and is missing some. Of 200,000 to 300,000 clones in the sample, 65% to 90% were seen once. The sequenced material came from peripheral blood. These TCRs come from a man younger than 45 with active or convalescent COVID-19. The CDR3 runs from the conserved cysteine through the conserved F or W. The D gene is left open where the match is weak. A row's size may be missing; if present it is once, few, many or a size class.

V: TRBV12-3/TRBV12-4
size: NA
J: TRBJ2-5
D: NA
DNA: TGTGCCAGCAAGGGGGAGATTTTGCAGACCCAGTACTTC
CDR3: CASKGEILQTQYF

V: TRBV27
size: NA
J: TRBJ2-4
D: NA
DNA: TGTGCCAGCACAGACAAAAACATTCAGTACTTC
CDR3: CASTDKNIQYF

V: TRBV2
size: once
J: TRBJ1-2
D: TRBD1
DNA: TGTGCCAGCAGCCCCTCCCCCCCGGGGGACAGCTATGGCTACACCTTC
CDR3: CASSPSPPGDSYGYTF

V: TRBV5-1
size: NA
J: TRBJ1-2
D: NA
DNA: TGCGCCAGCAGCTTGACAGGCGACTTGGGCTATGGCTACACCTTC
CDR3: CASSLTGDLGYGYTF

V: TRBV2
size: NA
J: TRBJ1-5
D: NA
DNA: TGTGCCAGCAGTCGCACCGGGACACACAATCAGCCCCAGCATTTT
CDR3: CASSRTGTHNQPQHF

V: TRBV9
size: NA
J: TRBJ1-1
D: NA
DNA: TGTGCCAGCAGCGTAATGCCAGGGGCGGCGACTGAAGCTTTCTTT
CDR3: CASSVMPGAATEAFF

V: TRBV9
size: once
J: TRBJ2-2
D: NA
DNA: TGTGCCAGCAGCGTAAAGGGGACCGGGGAGCTGTTTTTT
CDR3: CASSVKGTGELFF

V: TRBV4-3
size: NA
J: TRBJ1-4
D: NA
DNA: TGCGCCAGTAGTAGACTAACAGAGGCGACTAATGAAAAACTGTTTTTT
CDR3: CASSRLTEATNEKLFF

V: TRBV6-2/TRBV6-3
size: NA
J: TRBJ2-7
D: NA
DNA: TGTGCCAGCAGTTACCTCCACGAGCAGTACTTC
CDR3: CASSYLHEQYF

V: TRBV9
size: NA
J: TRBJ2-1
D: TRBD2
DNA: TGTGCCAGCAGCCCCATAGCGGGGGGGGCGTCCGGTGAGCAGTTCTTC
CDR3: CASSPIAGGASGEQFF

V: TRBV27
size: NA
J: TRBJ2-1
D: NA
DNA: TGTGCCAGCAGTTTGCCCGCGACTAATTACAATGAGCAGTTCTTC
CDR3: CASSLPATNYNEQFF

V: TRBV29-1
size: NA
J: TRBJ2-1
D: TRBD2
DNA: TGTAGCTATAGGGAGCGGGGGCTTCGAGGAGAGCAGTTCTTC
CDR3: CSYRERGLRGEQFF

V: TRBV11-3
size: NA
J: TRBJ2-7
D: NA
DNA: TGTGCCAGCAGGTCAACCTCACTAGATTCCTACGAGCAGTACTTC
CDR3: CASRSTSLDSYEQYF

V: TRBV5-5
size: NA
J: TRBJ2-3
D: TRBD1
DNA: TGTGCCAGCAGCTTGGCCGGGACAGGGGTTCCAGATACGCAGTATTTT
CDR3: CASSLAGTGVPDTQYF

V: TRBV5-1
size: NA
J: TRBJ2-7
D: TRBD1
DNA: TGCGCCAGCAGCACAGGACAGGGCTACGAGCAGTACTTC
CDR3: CASSTGQGYEQYF

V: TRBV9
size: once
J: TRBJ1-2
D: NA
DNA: TGTGCCAGCAGCGTCGGCGGGTTTGGCTACACCTTC
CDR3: CASSVGGFGYTF

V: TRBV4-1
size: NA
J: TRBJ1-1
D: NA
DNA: TGCGCCAGCAGCCAAGACGTGGGCTATTTCCAAGCTTTCTTT
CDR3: CASSQDVGYFQAFF

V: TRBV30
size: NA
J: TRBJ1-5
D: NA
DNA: TGTGCCTGGGGGGCGGCGGAGAATCAGCCCCAGCATTTT
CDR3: CAWGAAENQPQHF

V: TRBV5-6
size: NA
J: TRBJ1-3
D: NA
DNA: TGTGCCAGCAGCTTGGATGGAGGAATATCTGGAAACACCATATATTTT
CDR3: CASSLDGGISGNTIYF

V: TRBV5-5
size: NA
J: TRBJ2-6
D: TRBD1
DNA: TGTGCCAGCAGCTCGGGACAGGGCCTTCTTTCTGGGGCCAACGTCCTGACTTTC
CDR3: CASSSGQGLLSGANVLTF

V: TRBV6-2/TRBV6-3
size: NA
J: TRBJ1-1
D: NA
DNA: TGTGCCAGCAGTTACTCGACGGGAAGGGGGTCTGCTTTCTTT
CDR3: CASSYSTGRGSAFF